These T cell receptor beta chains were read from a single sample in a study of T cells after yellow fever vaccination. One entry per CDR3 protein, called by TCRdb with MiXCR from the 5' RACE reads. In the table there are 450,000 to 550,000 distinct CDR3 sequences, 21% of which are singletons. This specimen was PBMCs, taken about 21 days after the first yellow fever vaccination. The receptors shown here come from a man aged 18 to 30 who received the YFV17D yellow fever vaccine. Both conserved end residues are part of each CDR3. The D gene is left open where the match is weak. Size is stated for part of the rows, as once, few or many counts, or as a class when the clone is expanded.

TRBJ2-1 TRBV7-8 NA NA TGTGCCAGCAGCCACTACCCTAATGAGCAGTTCTTC CASSHYPNEQFF
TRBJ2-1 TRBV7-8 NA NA TGTGCCAGCAGCACCCGGACATTGCGCAATGAGCAGTTCTTC CASSTRTLRNEQFF
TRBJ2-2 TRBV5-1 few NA TGCGCCAGCAGCCGGTCCGGGGGGCAGAACACCGGGGAGCTGTTTTTT CASSRSGGQNTGELFF
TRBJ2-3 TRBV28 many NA TGTGCCAGCAGTTTATTAAAACTTAGCACAGATACGCAGTATTTT CASSLLKLSTDTQYF
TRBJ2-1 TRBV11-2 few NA TGTGCCAGCAGCTCGCAATCTCCGGCCGCCCGAAGATCTCCGGCGCCCCAGTTCTTC CASSSQSPAARRSPAPQFF
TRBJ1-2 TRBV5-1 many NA TGCGCCAGCAGCTTGGCAGGGAGAGGTTATGGCTACACCTTC CASSLAGRGYGYTF
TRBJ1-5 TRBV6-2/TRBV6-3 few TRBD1 TGTGCCAGCAGTTCCACGACAGGGGGGTATCAGCCCCAGCATTTT CASSSTTGGYQPQHF
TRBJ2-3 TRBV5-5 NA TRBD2 TGTGCCAGCAGCTTGGAACTAGCGGGGGCAACAGATACGCAGTATTTT CASSLELAGATDTQYF
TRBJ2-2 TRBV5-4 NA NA TGTGCCAGCAGCGGGAGGCTTGACACCGGGGAGCTGTTTTTT CASSGRLDTGELFF
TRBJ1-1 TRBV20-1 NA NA TGCAGTGCTAGACTCGCGGCAGGAGACACTGAAGCTTTCTTT CSARLAAGDTEAFF
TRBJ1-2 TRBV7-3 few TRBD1 TGTGCCAGCAGCTTAAGGGGACAGCCCTATGGCTACACCTTC CASSLRGQPYGYTF
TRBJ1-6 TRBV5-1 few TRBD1 TGCGCCAGCACAGAGAGGGGACAGGGCTCACCCCTCCACTTT CASTERGQGSPLHF
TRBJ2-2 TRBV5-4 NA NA TGTGCCAGCACCCCAGGGGCGGGAAACACCGGGGAGCTATTTTTT CASTPGAGNTGELFF
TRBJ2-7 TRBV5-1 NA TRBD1 TGCGCCAGCAGCTTGGATGGACAGGGTAAAGGGCAGTACTTC CASSLDGQGKGQYF
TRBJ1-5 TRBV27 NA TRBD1 TGTGCCAGCAGCCACAGGGGAGACAGCAATCAGCCCCAGCATTTT CASSHRGDSNQPQHF
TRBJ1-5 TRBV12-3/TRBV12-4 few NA TGTGCCAGCAGTTCGGGACTTAATCAGCCCCAGCATTTT CASSSGLNQPQHF
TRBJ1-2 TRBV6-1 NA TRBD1 TGTGCCAGCAGTGAAGACGTCAGGGGGAACTATGGCTACACCTTC CASSEDVRGNYGYTF
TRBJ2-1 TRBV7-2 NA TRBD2 TGTGCCAGCAGCTTTAGCGGGGTCTACAATGAGCAGTTCTTC CASSFSGVYNEQFF
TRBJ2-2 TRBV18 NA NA TGTGCCAGCTCACCAGATCGTACAGCCGGGGAGCTGTTTTTT CASSPDRTAGELFF
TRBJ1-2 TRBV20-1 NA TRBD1 TGCAGTGCTCCAGACAGGGCTGCCGGCTACACCTTC CSAPDRAAGYTF
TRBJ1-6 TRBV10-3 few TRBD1 TGTGCCATCTCGGGACAGGGTGGGTCACCCCTCCACTTT CAISGQGGSPLHF
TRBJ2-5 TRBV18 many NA TGTGCCAGCTCACCGGGACTGGAAGAGACCCAGTACTTC CASSPGLEETQYF
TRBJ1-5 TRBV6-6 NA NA TGTGCCAGCAGTTACCCCGGTAATCAGCCCCAGCATTTT CASSYPGNQPQHF
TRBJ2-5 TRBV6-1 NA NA TGTGCCAGCAGAGGCAGGGTATCGGAGACCCAGTACTTC CASRGRVSETQYF